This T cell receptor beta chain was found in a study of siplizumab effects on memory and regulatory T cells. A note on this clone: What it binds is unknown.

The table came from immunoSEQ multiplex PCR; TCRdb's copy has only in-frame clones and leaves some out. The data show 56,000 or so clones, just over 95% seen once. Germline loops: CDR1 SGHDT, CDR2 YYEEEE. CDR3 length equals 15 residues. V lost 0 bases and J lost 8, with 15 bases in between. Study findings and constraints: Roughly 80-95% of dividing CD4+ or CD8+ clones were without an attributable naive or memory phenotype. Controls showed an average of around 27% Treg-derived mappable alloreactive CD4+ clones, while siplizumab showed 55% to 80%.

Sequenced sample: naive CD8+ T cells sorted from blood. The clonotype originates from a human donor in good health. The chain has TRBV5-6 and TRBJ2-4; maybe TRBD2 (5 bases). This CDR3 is CASSLDRASRDIQYF. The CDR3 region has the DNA TGTGCCAGCAGCTTGGATCGGGCGTCGAGGGACATTCAGTACTTC.